Listed below are T cell receptor beta chains from one sample, sequenced in a study of blood T cell repertoires in COVID-19. Generated by immunoSEQ multiplex PCR, the TCRdb table keeps only in-frame clones and is missing some. The data hold 400,000 to 450,000 clones, with approximately 88% observed a single time. Sequencing was carried out using peripheral blood. The receptors stem from a woman aged 45-60 years with COVID-19, enrolled during active disease. The CDR3 runs from the conserved cysteine through the conserved F or W. D genes are given only for firm matches. Only part of the rows carry a size: once, few, many, or a class if the clone is expanded.

J: TRBJ2-1; size: .; V: TRBV5-6; D: TRBD2; DNA: TGTGCCAGCAGCTTCACTAGCGGGGGGATGAATGAGCAGTTCTTC; CDR3: CASSFTSGGMNEQFF
J: TRBJ1-1; size: .; V: TRBV27; D: .; DNA: TGTGCCAGCAGCTCGATCCACTCCTACGGGAACACTGAAGCTTTCTTT; CDR3: CASSSIHSYGNTEAFF
J: TRBJ1-4; size: .; V: TRBV27; D: .; DNA: TGTGCCACCGCACAGGGACCCTCTAATGAAAAACTGTTTTTT; CDR3: CATAQGPSNEKLFF
J: TRBJ2-7; size: .; V: TRBV2; D: .; DNA: TGTGCCAGCAGACATATCTACGAGCAGTACTTC; CDR3: CASRHIYEQYF
J: TRBJ1-2; size: .; V: TRBV27; D: .; DNA: TGTGCCAGCAGTTTAACCCCAGGTTCCGGTGGCTACACCTTC; CDR3: CASSLTPGSGGYTF
J: TRBJ1-2; size: .; V: TRBV27; D: TRBD1; DNA: TGTGCCAGCACCGCCGGGACAGGGAGCTTGGGCTACACCTTC; CDR3: CASTAGTGSLGYTF
J: TRBJ2-1; size: .; V: TRBV28; D: TRBD1; DNA: TGTGCCATCATAACGGGACAGGTCCCCAATGAGCAGTTCTTC; CDR3: CAIITGQVPNEQFF
J: TRBJ2-1; size: .; V: TRBV28; D: TRBD2; DNA: TGTGCCAGCAGCCGGTTAGCGGGGGCCTACAATGAGCAGTTCTTC; CDR3: CASSRLAGAYNEQFF
J: TRBJ1-1; size: .; V: TRBV6-4; D: TRBD1; DNA: TGTGCCAGCAGATCTACAGGGGGCACTGAAGCTTTCTTT; CDR3: CASRSTGGTEAFF
J: TRBJ1-1; size: .; V: TRBV29-1; D: .; DNA: TGCAGCGGGACCGGGACACCGAACACTGAAGCTTTCTTT; CDR3: CSGTGTPNTEAFF
J: TRBJ1-1; size: .; V: TRBV20-1; D: .; DNA: TGCAGTGCTAGTAGGCAGGCGCACACTGAAGCTTTCTTT; CDR3: CSASRQAHTEAFF
J: TRBJ2-2; size: few; V: TRBV5-1; D: .; DNA: TGCGCCAGCAGCTTGGGGCTTTTCAACACCGGGGAGCTGTTTTTT; CDR3: CASSLGLFNTGELFF
J: TRBJ2-5; size: .; V: TRBV6-6; D: TRBD2; DNA: TGTGCCAGCAGTACCACTAGCGGGGGGGCCAGGGAGACCCAGTACTTC; CDR3: CASSTTSGGARETQYF
J: TRBJ1-2; size: .; V: TRBV6-1; D: TRBD1; DNA: TGTGCCAGCAGTGCCGGGACAGGAGACAACCTCTATGGCTACACCTTC; CDR3: CASSAGTGDNLYGYTF
J: TRBJ1-5; size: .; V: TRBV24-1; D: .; DNA: TGTGCCACCAGTGTGGGGGGGGGCAATCAGCCCCAGCATTTT; CDR3: CATSVGGGNQPQHF
J: TRBJ2-6; size: .; V: TRBV21-1; D: .; DNA: TGTGCCAGCAGCAAATTACCGCGGGCGAACTCTGGGGCCAACGTCCTGACTTTC; CDR3: CASSKLPRANSGANVLTF
J: TRBJ2-3; size: .; V: TRBV2; D: .; DNA: TGTGCCAGCAATAAGGGGGGCACAGATACGCAGTATTTT; CDR3: CASNKGGTDTQYF
J: TRBJ1-3; size: .; V: TRBV23-1; D: .; DNA: TGCGCCAGCAGTCCCTGGCCGAGGGCAGATGGAAACACCATATATTTT; CDR3: CASSPWPRADGNTIYF
J: TRBJ1-4; size: .; V: TRBV21-1; D: .; DNA: TGTGCCAGCAGCAAATGGAGACAGGGGGAAAAACTGTTTTTT; CDR3: CASSKWRQGEKLFF
J: TRBJ1-6; size: .; V: TRBV5-1; D: .; DNA: TGCGCCAGCAGCTTGGACAGCAGTAATTCACCCCTCCACTTT; CDR3: CASSLDSSNSPLHF
J: TRBJ2-7; size: .; V: TRBV3-1/TRBV3-2; D: .; DNA: TGTGCCAGCAGCCAAGATCTCGGCGGTATCTACGAGCAGTACTTC; CDR3: CASSQDLGGIYEQYF
J: TRBJ1-2; size: once; V: TRBV5-4; D: TRBD1; DNA: TGTGCCAGCAGCCCCTGGGACAGCGTTTATGGCTACACCTTC; CDR3: CASSPWDSVYGYTF
J: TRBJ2-3; size: .; V: TRBV6-5; D: TRBD2; DNA: TGTGCCAGCAGCCTGGGGGGGGGCACAGATACGCAGTATTTT; CDR3: CASSLGGGTDTQYF
J: TRBJ2-3; size: .; V: TRBV5-8; D: .; DNA: TGTGCCAGCAGCACAAACACAGATACGCAGTATTTT; CDR3: CASSTNTDTQYF
J: TRBJ1-2; size: .; V: TRBV7-9; D: TRBD1; DNA: TGTGCCAGCAGCTTATTACAGGGGAGTAACTATGGCTACACCTTC; CDR3: CASSLLQGSNYGYTF
J: TRBJ1-2; size: .; V: TRBV24-1; D: .; DNA: TGTGCCACAAGGAGCTTCTATGGCTACACCTTC; CDR3: CATRSFYGYTF
J: TRBJ1-3; size: once; V: TRBV7-9; D: .; DNA: TGTGCCAGCAGCTTGACAGGATCTGGAAACACCATATATTTT; CDR3: CASSLTGSGNTIYF
J: TRBJ1-2; size: .; V: TRBV5-6; D: .; DNA: TGTGCCACCAAAGAGGGAATTCCTAGGGTGGGCTATGGCTACACCTTC; CDR3: CATKEGIPRVGYGYTF
J: TRBJ1-4; size: .; V: TRBV3-1/TRBV3-2; D: .; DNA: TGTGCCAGCAGCCAATCCCCTAAAGGGGAGGTAGATGAAAAACTGTTTTTT; CDR3: CASSQSPKGEVDEKLFF
J: TRBJ1-6; size: .; V: TRBV5-6; D: .; DNA: TGTGCCAGCAGCCCAATCGGTGGTGATAATTCACCCCTCCACTTT; CDR3: CASSPIGGDNSPLHF
J: TRBJ1-2; size: .; V: TRBV5-1; D: .; DNA: TGCGCCAGCAGCTCCACGACGACACAGGGCCGGGATGGCTACACCTTC; CDR3: CASSSTTTQGRDGYTF
J: TRBJ2-5; size: once; V: TRBV14; D: .; DNA: TGTGCCAGCAGCCAATTCGGGGGGACCCAGTACTTC; CDR3: CASSQFGGTQYF
J: TRBJ1-2; size: few; V: TRBV28; D: .; DNA: TGTGCCAGTGAACAGGACTATGGCTACACCTTC; CDR3: CASEQDYGYTF